The 12 T cell receptor beta chains presented below share a single source sample, sequenced in a study of PD-1 blockade in classical Hodgkin lymphoma. Each patient's relapse followed autologous stem cell transplantation, and brentuximab vedotin exposure varied. Sequencing was performed with immunoSEQ multiplex PCR; in TCRdb, only in-frame clones are kept and a portion is missing. This table holds 19,000 or so clones, around 72% found once. Sequencing was performed on peripheral blood mononuclear cells (PBMCs), taken at baseline. The receptors derive from a human donor with classical Hodgkin lymphoma.

The V call is TRBV1, the J call TRBJ1-2. TRBV1 is deemed a pseudogene. The CDR3 totals 13 residues. In DNA, the CDR3 is TGCACCAGCAGTGTGCGAAAGACCTATGGCTACACCTTC. Translating gives CTSSVRKTYGYTF.

As regards this clone: The junction does not match germline at one end; this may be a read error. Other DNA sequences from this sample encode an identical CDR3 as well. This rearrangement joins TRBV5-4 to TRBJ2-2; 9 positions match TRBD2. The CDR3 has 14 amino acids. CDR1 is SGHNT, CDR2 YYREEE, per germline (reference sequence). CDR3 in DNA: TGTGCCAGCAGTACGGGACTAGCAACCGGGGAGTTGTTTTTT. Protein product: CASSTGLATGELFF.

CDR3 sequence: CASTGEFTGELFF. The CDR3 DNA sequence: TGTGCCAGCACCGGGGAATTCACCGGGGAGCTGTTTTTT. This chain uses TRBV9 with TRBJ2-2, with D maybe TRBD2 (5 bases). Germline V CDR1 and CDR2: SGDLS, YYNGEE. The length of the CDR3 is 13 residues. V was trimmed by 6 bases and J by 4 bases, leaving 10 bases between them.

The CDR3 loop is CASSPGGYEQYF. Here the CDR3 DNA reads TGTGCCAGCAGCCCCGGGGGCTACGAGCAGTACTTC. The chain employs TRBV7-6 and TRBJ2-7; tentatively, D is TRBD2 (6 bases). Trimming took 5 bases from V and 3 from J, leaving 8 bases between them. CDR1 SGHVS and CDR2 FNYEAQ come from the germline V gene. The CDR3 is 12 amino acids.

The chain links TRBV7-2 to TRBJ2-5, with D tentatively TRBD2 (6 bases). Looked up from germline, CDR1 is SGHTA and CDR2 is FQGNSA. V lost 3 bases and J 1 base, leaving 9 bases between the germline ends. This CDR3 has 14 amino acids. CDR3 sequence reads: CASSFGGVQETQYF. In nucleotides, the CDR3 is TGTGCCAGCAGCTTTGGCGGGGTCCAAGAGACCCAGTACTTC.

The chain couples TRBV2 to TRBJ1-1; 9 nucleotides line up with TRBD1. The CDR3 totals 15 residues. J lost 0 bases, V lost 5 bases, and 4 bases had no gene match. The germline gives CDR1 SNHLY, CDR2 FYNNEI. DNA for the CDR3: TGTGCCAGCAGTAGCCGGGACAGGGTGAACACTGAAGCTTTCTTT. This sequence encodes CASSSRDRVNTEAFF.

V and J are TRBV2 and TRBJ1-6, with D perhaps matching TRBD1 (6 bases). The CDR3 spans 13 residues. Per the germline V gene, CDR1 is SNHLY and CDR2 is FYNNEI. Trimming left V 4 bases short and J 14 bases short, with 15 bases between. The CDR3 DNA follows: TGTGCCAGCAGTGCCCGGAGGGGGGGGTCCCTCCACTTT. Its translation: CASSARRGGSLHF. Looking up the rest from reference TRBV2 and TRBJ1-6 gives the full variable domain: EPEVTQTPSHQVTQMGQEVILRCVPISNHLYFYWYRQILGQKVEFLVSFYNNEISEKSEIFDDQFSVERPDGSNFTLKIRSTKLEDSAMYFCASSARRGGSLHFGNGTRLTVT.

The chain is built from TRBV9 and TRBJ1-2, with a possible D match to TRBD1 (6 bases). The CDR3 totals 16 residues. CDR1 SGDLS and CDR2 YYNGEE come from the germline V gene. V was pared by 5 bases and J by 3 bases, with 20 bases between. In nucleotides, the CDR3 is TGTGCCAGCAGGGGTGGGGCGCCAGGGGCGCACTATGGCTACACCTTC. It codes for CASRGGAPGAHYGYTF. The entire variable domain, with the rest obtained from reference TRBV9 and TRBJ1-2, is as follows: DSGVTQTPKHLITATGQRVTLRCSPRSGDLSVYWYQQSLDQGLQFLIQYYNGEERAKGNILERFSAQQFPDLHSELNLSSLELGDSALYFCASRGGAPGAHYGYTFGSGTRLTVV.

This clone has a handful of counts. This rearrangement joins TRBV6-4 to TRBJ2-5; D not certain. The V end was cut by 11 bases, the J end by 5 bases, with 15 bases between. CDR1 is MRHNA, CDR2 SNTAGT, per germline. The CDR3 consists of 12 residues. The CDR3 reads CARLCELETQYF. DNA of the CDR3: TGTGCCCGCCTCTGCGAGCTTGAGACCCAGTACTTC.

This clone occurred once. The rearrangement joins TRBV5-1 to TRBJ1-1; TRBD1 is a possible D gene (6 bases). CDR1 and CDR2 from the germline V gene are SGHRS and YFSETQ. V was pared by 4 bases and J by 0 bases, with 13 bases between. The CDR3 is 15 residues long. This CDR3 is CASSPTGNMNTEAFF. CDR3 in DNA: TGCGCCAGCAGCCCCACAGGGAACATGAACACTGAAGCTTTCTTT.

The rearrangement links TRBV5-4 to TRBJ1-2; no clear D gene. This CDR3 comprises 16 residues. With 6 bases removed from V and 4 bases from J, the gap between germline ends came to 22 bases. The V gene's germline CDR1 is SGHNT and CDR2 YYREEE (reference sequence). The CDR3 DNA sequence: TGTGCCAGCACTATGCACTTACCAGGAAAGACCTATGGCTACACCTTC. Translation: CASTMHLPGKTYGYTF.

This chain uses TRBV29-1 with TRBJ2-7; D could derive from TRBD1 or TRBD2 (6 bases each). With 0 bases removed from V and 3 bases from J, the gap between germline ends came to 15 bases. The CDR3 has 15 amino acids. From germline, CDR1 is SQVTM and CDR2 ANQGSEA. CDR3 nucleotide sequence: TGCAGCGTTGAAGATCGGTGGGGGGCCAACTACGAGCAGTACTTC. Its translation is CSVEDRWGANYEQYF.